This is a list of T cell receptor beta chains from one sample in a study of blood T cell repertoires in COVID-19. Sequencing used immunoSEQ multiplex PCR; TCRdb keeps in-frame clones, though not all of them. The sample holds approximately 360,000 clones; more than 75% are singletons and the top ten take roughly 0.97%. Sequencing input: PBMCs or T cells enriched from blood (not recorded which). These receptors were taken from a woman aged 25 to 45 with acute COVID-19. CDR3s include the opening cysteine and the closing phenylalanine or tryptophan. A D gene is named only where the DNA matches it firmly. The listing skips clone size in some rows; elsewhere it reads once, few, many or a size class.

V gene	clone size	D gene	J gene	CDR3 DNA	CDR3 protein
TRBV6-1	NA	NA	TRBJ2-7	TGTGCCAGCAGTGAGACAGGAGTCTACGAGCAGTACTTC	CASSETGVYEQYF
TRBV9	once	NA	TRBJ2-7	TGTGCCAGCAGCGTTACTAGCTTCTACGAGCAGTACTTC	CASSVTSFYEQYF
TRBV10-3	NA	TRBD2	TRBJ2-3	TGTGCCATCAGTGAGTCAGCTAGCGGGGGTCCAGATACGCAGTATTTT	CAISESASGGPDTQYF
TRBV7-2	NA	TRBD2	TRBJ2-1	TGTGCCAGCAGCTTAGACCGGGGGGGAGCTGGCAATGAGCAGTTCTTC	CASSLDRGGAGNEQFF
TRBV23-1	NA	NA	TRBJ2-1	TGCGCCAGCTTTCAGGCTGGGGAGGGGGATGAGCAGTTCTTC	CASFQAGEGDEQFF
TRBV3-1/TRBV3-2	NA	NA	TRBJ1-6	TGTGCCAGCAGCCTACAGATTTCCGATTCACCCCTCCACTTT	CASSLQISDSPLHF
TRBV5-1	NA	TRBD1	TRBJ1-1	TGCGCCAGCAGCTCACAGGGGTTTAACACTGAAGCTTTCTTT	CASSSQGFNTEAFF
TRBV6-2/TRBV6-3	NA	NA	TRBJ1-1	TGTGCCAGCAGTTTTCAACGGTACAACACTGAAGCTTTCTTT	CASSFQRYNTEAFF
TRBV7-9	NA	NA	TRBJ2-7	TGTGCCAGCAGCTTAGGACAGGTCTCGCCCTACGAGCAGTACTTC	CASSLGQVSPYEQYF
TRBV20-1	NA	NA	TRBJ1-4	TGCAGTGCTAGTGTGGGGCCTAATGAAAAACTGTTTTTT	CSASVGPNEKLFF
TRBV30	NA	TRBD1	TRBJ1-2	TGTGCCTGGAGAAACCTACCGGGACAGGGAAGTAATAGCTATGGCTACACCTTC	CAWRNLPGQGSNSYGYTF
TRBV2	NA	NA	TRBJ1-2	TGTGCCAGCACCGAGTCCTATGGCTACACCTTC	CASTESYGYTF
TRBV3-1/TRBV3-2	NA	NA	TRBJ1-1	TGTGCCAGCAGCCAAGATCCGGGTGGAGCTTTCTTT	CASSQDPGGAFF
TRBV6-5	NA	NA	TRBJ2-1	TGTGCCAGCCGGGACACAAGAACGGGATACAATGAGCAGTTCTTC	CASRDTRTGYNEQFF
TRBV3-1/TRBV3-2	NA	TRBD1	TRBJ1-2	TGTGCCAGCAGCCAAGAGGGACAGTATGGCTACACCTTC	CASSQEGQYGYTF
TRBV29-1	NA	TRBD1	TRBJ1-2	TGCAGCGTTGTAATACAGGGGTCGGACCGGGATGGCTACACCTTC	CSVVIQGSDRDGYTF
TRBV29-1	once	TRBD1	TRBJ2-5	TGCAGCGCCGAGGCAGCTTTGACAGGGATTGGGCGAGAGACCCAGTACTTC	CSAEAALTGIGRETQYF
TRBV7-2	NA	NA	TRBJ1-1	TGTGCCAGCAGCTTTTATACTACTGAAGCTTTCTTT	CASSFYTTEAFF
TRBV19	NA	NA	TRBJ1-2	TGTGCCAGTAGTATTGGCGGGGGTGGCTACACCTTC	CASSIGGGGYTF
TRBV7-9	NA	NA	TRBJ2-1	TGTGCCAGCAGCCCGAACCGGGGAACGGGGAATGAGCAGTTCTTC	CASSPNRGTGNEQFF
TRBV19	NA	TRBD1	TRBJ1-6	TGTGCCAGTAGTACCGGACAGGAGTATAATTCACCCCTCCACTTT	CASSTGQEYNSPLHF
TRBV24-1	NA	NA	TRBJ2-1	TGTGCCACCAGTGCCGCGGGCAGACGGTTAGGGTACAATGAGCAGTTCTTC	CATSAAGRRLGYNEQFF